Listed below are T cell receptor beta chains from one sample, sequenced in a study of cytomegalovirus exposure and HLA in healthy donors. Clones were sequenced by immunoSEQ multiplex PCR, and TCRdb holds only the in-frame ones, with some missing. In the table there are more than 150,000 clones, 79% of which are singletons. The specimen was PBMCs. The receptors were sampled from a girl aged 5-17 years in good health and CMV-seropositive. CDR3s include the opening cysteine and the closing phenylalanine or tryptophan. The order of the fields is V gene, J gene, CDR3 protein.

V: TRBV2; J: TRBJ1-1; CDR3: CASLEAVAFF
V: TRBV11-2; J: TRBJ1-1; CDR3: CASRYVRDTEAFF
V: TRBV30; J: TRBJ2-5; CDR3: CAWSVGGGGTQYF
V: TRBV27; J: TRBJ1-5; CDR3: CASQDSLNQPQHF
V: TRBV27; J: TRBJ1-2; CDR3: CASSLSGQGTYGYTF
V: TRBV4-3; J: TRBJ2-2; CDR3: CASSIRDSRNTGELFF
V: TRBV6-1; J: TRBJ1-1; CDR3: CASSTGTLGTEAFF
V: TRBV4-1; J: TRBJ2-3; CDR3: CASSRVAGSTDTQYF
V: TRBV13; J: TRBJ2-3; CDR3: CASSSRGTSGGDPIYTDTQYF
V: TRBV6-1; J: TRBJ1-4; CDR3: CATNRQGIYEKLFF
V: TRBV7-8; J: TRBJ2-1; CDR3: CAAATGAGGGNEQFF
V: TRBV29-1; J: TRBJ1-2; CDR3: CSVETFRGTGYGYTF
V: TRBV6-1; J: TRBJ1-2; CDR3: CASRGRAFTNYGYTF
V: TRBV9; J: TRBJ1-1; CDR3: CASSVEGRANTEAFF
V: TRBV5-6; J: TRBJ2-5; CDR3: CASSSPQLRQDEETQYF
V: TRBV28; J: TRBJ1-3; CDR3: CASTLGSSGNTIYF
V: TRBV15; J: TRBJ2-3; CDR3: CATSLGGETDTQYF
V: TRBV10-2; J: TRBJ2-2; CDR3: CASGAYSNTGELFF
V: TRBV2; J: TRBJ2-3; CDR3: CASRFVQRADTQYF
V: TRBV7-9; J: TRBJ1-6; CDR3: CASSLGQGSSPLHF
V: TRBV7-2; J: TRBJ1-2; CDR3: CASSLLPGQGDGYTF
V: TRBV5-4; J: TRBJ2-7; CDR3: CASSLARQGGEQYF
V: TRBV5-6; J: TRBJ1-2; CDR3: CASLGQENYGYTF
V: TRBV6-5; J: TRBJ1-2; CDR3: CASIEVSAGNYGYTF
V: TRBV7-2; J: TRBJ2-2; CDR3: CASSLESLAGFTGELFF
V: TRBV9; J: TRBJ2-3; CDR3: CASSVAMTSGGLKGDTQYF
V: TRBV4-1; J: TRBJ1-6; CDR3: CASSPNQGTVSPLHF
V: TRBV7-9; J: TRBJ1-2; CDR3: CASSSGQSPSYYGYTF
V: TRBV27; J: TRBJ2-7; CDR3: CASSLGARYEQYF
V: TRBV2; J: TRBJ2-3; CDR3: CASLIRGTDTQYF
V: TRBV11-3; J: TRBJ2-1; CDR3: CASSLSGRGANNEQFF
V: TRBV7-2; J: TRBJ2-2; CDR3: CASSLASGLYTGELFF
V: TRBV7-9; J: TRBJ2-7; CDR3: CASSLHRDRVTEQYF
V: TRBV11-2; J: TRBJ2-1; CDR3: CASSPTGPAGHEQFF
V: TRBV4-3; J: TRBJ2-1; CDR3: CASSQEAGGVHEQFF
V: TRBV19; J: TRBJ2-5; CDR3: CASTDSFLGTQYF
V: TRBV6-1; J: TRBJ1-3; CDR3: CASRWTGESGNTIYF
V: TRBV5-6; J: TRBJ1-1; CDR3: CASRSSPRTEGTNTEAFF
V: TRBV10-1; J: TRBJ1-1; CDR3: CASSGPGTGGSEAFF
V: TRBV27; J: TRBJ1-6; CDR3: CASSLTGSPLHF
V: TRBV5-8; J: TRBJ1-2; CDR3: CASSLLPGGHYGYTF
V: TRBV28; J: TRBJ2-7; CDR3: CASSPPLGRGAEQYF
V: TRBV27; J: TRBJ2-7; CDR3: CASGWGDRGYEQYF
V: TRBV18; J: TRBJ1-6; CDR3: CASSQRQNNSPLHF
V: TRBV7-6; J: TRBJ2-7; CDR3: CASSLRRAYEQYF
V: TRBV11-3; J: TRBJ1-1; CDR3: CASSSVGGVADEAFF
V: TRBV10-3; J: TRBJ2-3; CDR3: CATTGGSTDTQYF
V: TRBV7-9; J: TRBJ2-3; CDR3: CASSSMDTQYF
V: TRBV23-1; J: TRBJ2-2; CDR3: CASSQSNRGRATGELFF
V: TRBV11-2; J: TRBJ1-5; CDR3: CASSPTSGSNQPQHF
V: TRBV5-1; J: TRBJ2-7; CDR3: CASSTGYEQYF
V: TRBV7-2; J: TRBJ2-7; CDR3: CASSLVGQGASEQYF
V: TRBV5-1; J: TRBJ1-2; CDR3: CASSSDSNYGYTF
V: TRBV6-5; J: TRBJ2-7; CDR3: CASRPRPTGAYEQYF
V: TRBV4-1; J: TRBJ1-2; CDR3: CASSQVGQNYGYTF
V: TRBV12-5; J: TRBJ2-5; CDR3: CASGLMGSGAGQETQYF
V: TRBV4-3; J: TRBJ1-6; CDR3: CASSQVGQGLSPLHF
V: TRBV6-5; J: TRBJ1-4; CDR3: CASSYGPGLSEKLFF